The 3 T cell receptor beta chains presented below share a single source sample, sequenced in a study of T cell repertoires in cytomegalovirus infection. No antigen has been identified for these receptors. Each CDR3 protein is one row after TCRdb ran MiXCR on the reads. The sample records about 310,000 distinct CDR3 sequences, 20% to 30% being singletons. This specimen was cultured PBMCs, taken from culture after CMV antigen stimulation. Every receptor here comes from a human donor in good health (CMV status not recorded). Some clones in this sample may be carry-over from other donors' samples.

The V and J genes are TRBV19 and TRBJ1-4, with a tentative D call TRBD1 (6 bases). Germline assignment: CDR1 LNHDA and CDR2 SQIVND (reference sequence). The CDR3 totals 15 residues. V lost 9 bases and J lost 0, with 14 bases in between. The DNA of the CDR3 is TGTGCCAGCCGCAGGGGTGCGGCAACTAATGAAAAACTGTTTTTT. This gives the protein CASRRGAATNEKLFF.

This clonotype was counted only a few times. This rearrangement joins TRBV19 to TRBJ1-5; 11 bases are a match to TRBD1. CDR1 and CDR2 (germline): LNHDA, SQIVND (reference sequence). The CDR3 sequence is 15 residues long. V shed 4 bases, J shed 6 bases, and the junction held 5 bases outside the gene matches. CDR3 in amino acids: CASSTGTGGGQPQHF. CDR3 in DNA: TGTGCCAGTAGTACCGGGACAGGGGGAGGTCAGCCCCAGCATTTT.

This clonotype has ten or more counts. The genes are TRBV7-7 and TRBJ2-1; TRBD2 matches at 13 bases. J was trimmed by 7 bases and V by 5 bases; bases with no gene match: 11. CDR1 is SSHAT, CDR2 FNYEAQ, per germline (reference sequence). This CDR3 contains 17 residues. The CDR3 protein is CASSHGTSGVLGNEQFF. CDR3 nucleotide sequence: TGTGCCAGCAGCCACGGGACTAGCGGGGTCTTGGGGAATGAGCAGTTCTTC.